Listed below are T cell receptor beta chains from one sample, sequenced in a study of blood T cells in healthy people across ages. TCRdb itself ran the 5' RACE reads through MiXCR, one entry per CDR3 protein. The sample has about 680,000 distinct CDR3 sequences, approximately 49% seen once. Sequenced sample: blood. Every receptor here comes from a woman aged 60 to 75 in good health. Both conserved end residues are part of each CDR3. D genes are given only for firm matches. Clone size, where shown, is once, few, many, or a class for clones that have expanded.

v_call,d_call,j_call,clone_size,cdr3_aa,cdr3_nt
TRBV7-2,-,TRBJ2-3,-,CASSQSRGDTQYF,TGTGCCAGCAGCCAATCTAGGGGGGATACGCAGTATTTT
TRBV11-3,TRBD2,TRBJ2-2,-,CASRPSGGTGELFF,TGTGCCAGCAGGCCTAGCGGGGGCACCGGGGAGCTGTTTTTT
TRBV20-1,TRBD2,TRBJ2-7,-,CSVIQGTSGSYEQYF,TGCAGTGTCATCCAAGGGACTAGCGGGAGTTACGAGCAGTACTTC
TRBV7-2,-,TRBJ2-7,-,CASSTRDFYEQYF,TGTGCCAGCAGCACTCGGGACTTTTACGAGCAGTACTTC
TRBV11-2,-,TRBJ1-1,many,CASSLTLKEAFF,TGTGCCAGCAGCTTAACGCTCAAGGAAGCTTTCTTT
TRBV24-1,-,TRBJ2-2,-,CATSDPSGAATGELFF,TGTGCCACCAGTGATCCCTCGGGGGCAGCCACCGGGGAGCTGTTTTTT
TRBV6-2/TRBV6-3,-,TRBJ2-3,few,CASSLQIVTDTQYF,TGTGCCAGCAGTCTTCAAATCGTCACAGATACGCAGTATTTT
TRBV5-1,-,TRBJ2-5,-,CASSLVGAGRETQYF,TGCGCCAGCAGCTTGGTAGGGGCGGGTCGGGAGACCCAGTACTTC
TRBV5-1,-,TRBJ2-7,-,CASSSGDGSSYNEQYF,TGCGCCAGCAGCTCTGGGGACGGAAGCTCCTACAATGAGCAGTACTTC
TRBV10-3,TRBD1,TRBJ2-6,few,CAISRVDSSGTAPSGANVLTF,TGTGCCATCAGCAGAGTCGATTCATCCGGGACAGCCCCCTCTGGGGCCAACGTCCTGACTTTC
TRBV7-2,-,TRBJ1-4,-,CASSDSKSSNEELFF,TGTGCCAGCAGCGATTCAAAGAGTTCTAATGAAGAACTGTTTTTT
TRBV12-3/TRBV12-4,TRBD1,TRBJ1-6,-,CASSTTGEVSPLHF,TGTGCCAGCAGTACTACAGGGGAGGTTTCACCCCTCCACTTT
TRBV5-1,TRBD2,TRBJ2-5,-,CASSTRTSGMKTQYF,TGCGCCAGCAGCACCAGGACTAGCGGGATGAAGACCCAGTACTTC